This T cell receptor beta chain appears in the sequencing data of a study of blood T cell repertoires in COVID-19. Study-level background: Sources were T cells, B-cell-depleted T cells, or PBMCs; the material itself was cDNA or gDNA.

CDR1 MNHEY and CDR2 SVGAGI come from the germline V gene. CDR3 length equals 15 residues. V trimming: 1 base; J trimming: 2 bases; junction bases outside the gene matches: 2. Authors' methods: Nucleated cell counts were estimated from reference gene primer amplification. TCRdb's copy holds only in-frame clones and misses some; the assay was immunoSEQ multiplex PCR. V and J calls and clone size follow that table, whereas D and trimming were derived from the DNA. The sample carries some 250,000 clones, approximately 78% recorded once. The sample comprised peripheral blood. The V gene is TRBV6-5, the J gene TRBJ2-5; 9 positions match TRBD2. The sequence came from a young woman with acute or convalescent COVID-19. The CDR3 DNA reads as TGTGCCAGCAGTTACTGGGCGGGGGGGCAAGAGACCCAGTACTTC. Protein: CASSYWAGGQETQYF.